This T cell receptor beta chain was observed in a study of blood T cells in healthy people across ages. Study-wide points: Higher naive T cell percentage went strongly together with higher TCR beta diversity.

The use of a sample-barcoded 5' primer and a J-beta primer mix characterized a second PCR of about 7 to 12 cycles. TCRdb re-called the 5' RACE reads with MiXCR, one entry per CDR3 protein. The sample consists of almost 1 million distinct CDR3 sequences, 51% of them appearing once. On this clonotype itself: Its antigen is as yet unknown.

Sequencing was done on a sample of blood. This TCR was sampled from a woman aged 60-75 years in good health.

This CDR3 is CSAGGTSGSYNEQFF. The CDR3 region has the DNA TGCAGTGCCGGGGGGACTAGCGGGTCCTACAATGAGCAGTTCTTC. This sequence joins TRBV20-1 and TRBJ2-1; TRBD2 agrees at 12 bases. The CDR3 contains 15 residues. Germline V lookup: CDR1 DFQATT, CDR2 SNEGSKA (reference sequence). V lost 6 bases to trimming and J lost 1 base; unmatched junction nucleotides: 4.